The 28 T cell receptor beta chains presented below share a single source sample, sequenced in a study of OX40 agonist ivuxolimab in advanced cancers. The data were produced by immunoSEQ multiplex PCR, yet TCRdb's version contains in-frame clones alone and is incomplete. The sample has under 85,000 clones, approximately 90% seen once. The starting material was CD4+ or CD8+ T cells sorted from blood, obtained in a trial of the OX40 agonist ivuxolimab. All receptors derive from an adult with an advanced solid tumor such as melanoma, head and neck, liver or kidney cancer.

This clone was counted a single time. This chain uses TRBV5-5 with TRBJ2-2; 9 positions match TRBD1. The germline gives CDR1 SGHKS, CDR2 YYEKEE (reference sequence). This CDR3 is built from 16 residues. V dropped 0 bases and J dropped 3; count of bases not matched to a gene: 3. The CDR3 sequence: CASSLEQGAYTGELFF. DNA of the CDR3: TGTGCCAGCAGCTTGGAACAGGGGGCTTACACCGGGGAGCTGTTTTTT.

This clone was detected only a few times. The chain has TRBV27 and TRBJ1-1; 7 bases fit TRBD1. This CDR3 has 14 amino acids. Losses at the gene ends were 3 bases for V and 9 bases for J; bases not matched to a gene: 10. CDR1 and CDR2 from the germline V gene are MNHEY and SMNVEV (reference sequence). The CDR3 sequence: CASSFSDRPGKAFF. The CDR3 DNA sequence: TGTGCCAGCAGTTTCTCGGACAGGCCAGGGAAAGCTTTCTTT.

Details on this clone: The same CDR3 also results from other DNA sequences found in this sample. The V call is TRBV30, the J call TRBJ1-2; 7 bases are a match to TRBD1. The CDR3 is made up of 12 amino acids. Germline CDR1 GTSNPN, CDR2 SVGIG (reference sequence). V was pared by 1 base and J by 4 bases, with 0 bases of the junction left unmatched. As DNA, the CDR3 is TGTGCCTGGAGTGCAGGGGGCTATGGCTACACCTTC. This encodes CAWSAGGYGYTF.

The genes are TRBV5-3 and TRBJ2-1; a weak D match, TRBD1 (5 bases). TRBV5-3 is an ORF, and what it does is uncertain. With 0 bases removed from V and 3 bases from J, the gap between germline ends came to 19 bases. CDR3 length: 18 residues. The CDR3, as DNA: TGTGCCAGAAGCTTGGTGGGTCAGGGTCAGTTTCGCTACAATGAGCAGTTCTTC. It is translated as CARSLVGQGQFRYNEQFF.

This clone showed up just once. The J gene is TRBJ1-3, the V gene TRBV5-1; D perhaps matches TRBD1 (5 bases). CDR1 SGHRS and CDR2 YFSETQ come from the germline V gene. The length of the CDR3 is 15 residues. V was clipped by 5 bases and J by 0 bases, with 12 bases between them. The CDR3 DNA follows: TGCGCCAGCAGGTTGTCAGGGAACTCTGGAAACACCATATATTTT. It codes for CASRLSGNSGNTIYF.

This rearrangement joins TRBV5-1 to TRBJ2-1; D gene ambiguous. This CDR3 contains 17 residues. CDR1 and CDR2 from the germline V gene are SGHRS and YFSETQ. V lost 0 bases, J lost 8 bases, and 21 bases lay in between. The CDR3 DNA reads TGCGCCAGCAGCTTGGGAAATCTCGTCCTCGGCGTCGATGAGCAGTTCTTC. Translating it yields CASSLGNLVLGVDEQFF.

The chain uses TRBV30 and TRBJ2-2, with 12 bases lining up with TRBD2. Germline V gene sequence: CDR1 GTSNPN, CDR2 SVGIG (reference sequence). V was pared by 3 bases and J by 7 bases, with 6 bases of the junction left unmatched. The CDR3 consists of 15 residues. CDR3 DNA: TGTGCCTGGAGACTCTGGACTAGCGGGAACGGGGAGCTGTTTTTT. The encoded protein is CAWRLWTSGNGELFF.

The chain links TRBV7-3 to TRBJ2-1; TRBD1 matches 9 bases. The germline V gene has CDR1 SGHTA and CDR2 FQGTGA. The V segment lost 3 bases and the J segment 4 bases; nucleotides outside the gene matches: 7. This CDR3 is 16 amino acids long. The CDR3 loop reads CASSFSGTGRYNEQFF. The CDR3 coding sequence is TGTGCCAGCAGCTTCTCCGGGACAGGGCGATACAATGAGCAGTTCTTC.

The chain employs TRBV10-3 and TRBJ1-5, with D tentatively TRBD1 (6 bases). V dropped 2 bases and J dropped 5 bases, with 13 bases sitting between them. This CDR3 has 15 amino acids. Germline lookup yields CDR1 ENHRY and CDR2 SYGVKD. The CDR3 nucleotides read TGTGCCATCAGTGAGGGGGGGGGACAACATCAGCCCCAGCATTTT. It specifies CAISEGGGQHQPQHF.

This chain links TRBV28 with TRBJ2-7, with D maybe TRBD1 (6 bases). V was pared by 7 bases and J by 3 bases, with 16 bases between. CDR1 is MDHEN, CDR2 SYDVKM, per germline. This CDR3 spans 14 amino acids. This CDR3 is CASTSNRDFYEQYF. The CDR3 region has the DNA TGTGCCAGCACCTCGAACAGGGATTTCTACGAGCAGTACTTC.

The rearrangement links TRBV7-9 to TRBJ1-4; TRBD1 aligns across 8 bases. Per germline, CDR1 SEHNR and CDR2 FQNEAQ (reference sequence). This CDR3 has 15 amino acids. The J segment lost 7 bases and the V segment lost 5 bases, leaving 9 bases of the junction unmatched. CDR3 in amino acids: CASSKPSGGSEKLFF. The CDR3 bases are TGTGCCAGCAGCAAACCTTCAGGGGGCTCTGAAAAACTGTTTTTT.

The chain has TRBV5-4 and TRBJ2-3; D is possibly TRBD2 (6 bases). Per the germline V gene, CDR1 is SGHNT and CDR2 is YYREEE (reference sequence). This CDR3 is built from 15 residues. Trimming shortened V by 1 base and J by 2 bases, and 11 bases separated the two germline ends. The chain's CDR3 is CASSLPGAVTDTQYF. CDR3 in DNA: TGTGCCAGCAGCTTGCCGGGAGCGGTCACAGATACGCAGTATTTT. Combining the CDR3 with reference TRBV5-4 and TRBJ2-3 gives the whole variable domain ETGVTQSPTHLIKTRGQQVTLRCSSQSGHNTVSWYQQALGQGPQFIFQYYREEENGRGNFPPRFSGLQFPNYSSELNVNALELDDSALYLCASSLPGAVTDTQYFGPGTRLTVL.

The chain is built from TRBV6-5 and TRBJ2-2, with D tentatively TRBD1 (6 bases). Germline V lookup: CDR1 MNHEY, CDR2 SVGAGI. V was pared by 6 bases and J by 7 bases, with 18 bases between. The CDR3 is made up of 15 amino acids. CDR3 amino acids: CASSPLAQGIGELFF. The CDR3 DNA reads as TGTGCCAGCAGCCCCCTGGCGCAGGGGATCGGGGAGCTGTTTTTT.

The chain combines TRBV7-9 with TRBJ2-6, with TRBD1 matching over 9 bases. Germline trimming cut 7 bases from V and 2 bases from J; bases unmatched to any gene: 9. Per the germline V gene, CDR1 is SEHNR and CDR2 is FQNEAQ (reference sequence). The CDR3 length is 17 residues. The CDR3 region is CASTSGTGFPGANVLTF. The DNA for the CDR3 is TGTGCCAGCACGTCCGGGACAGGGTTTCCTGGGGCCAACGTCCTGACTTTC.

The V call is TRBV10-3, the J call TRBJ2-2; D remains ambiguous. Per the germline V gene, CDR1 is ENHRY and CDR2 is SYGVKD. V lost 10 bases and J 5 bases, leaving 23 bases between the germline ends. The CDR3 sequence is 16 residues long. CDR3 sequence reads: CATTQVEGLGTGELFF. The CDR3 DNA reads as TGTGCCACCACCCAGGTTGAAGGGTTAGGGACCGGGGAGCTGTTTTTT.

J is TRBJ1-5 and V is TRBV18; perhaps TRBD1 as D (5 bases). The CDR3 runs to 15 residues. From germline, CDR1 is KGHSH and CDR2 LQKENI. V lost 3 bases, J lost 0 bases, and 9 bases lay in between. CDR3 residues: CASSPQGGSNQPQHF. CDR3 nucleotides: TGTGCCAGCTCACCGCAGGGTGGTAGCAATCAGCCCCAGCATTTT.

CDR3 in DNA: TGCAGCGTGCCGGACAGGGATGCCTATGGCTACACCTTC. Translation gives CSVPDRDAYGYTF. V and J are TRBV29-1 and TRBJ1-2; 8 bases agree with TRBD1. Germline-derived CDR1 and CDR2 are SQVTM and ANQGSEA. The length of the CDR3 is 13 residues. J was trimmed by 4 bases and V by 6 bases; bases with no gene match: 7.

The chain couples TRBV6-1 to TRBJ2-5; TRBD1 might be the D (6 bases). CDR1 and CDR2 from the germline V gene are MNHNS and SASEGT. This CDR3 contains 14 residues. The V gene lost 1 base and the J gene lost 5 bases, with 11 bases spanning the gap. The CDR3 loop reads CASSEGGPVETQYF. DNA for the CDR3: TGTGCCAGCAGTGAAGGGGGGCCGGTGGAGACCCAGTACTTC.

About this clone itself: At the DNA level, this CDR3 is encoded by other sequences in the same sample as well. V and J are TRBV4-3 and TRBJ1-5; no definite D call. The CDR3 spans 14 residues. V shed 1 base and J shed 6 bases, with 10 bases lying between them. Germline V CDR1 and CDR2: LGHNA, YSLEER. CDR3 residues: CASSQGRGSQPQHF. CDR3 nucleotide sequence: TGCGCCAGCAGCCAAGGCAGAGGCTCTCAGCCCCAGCATTTT.

The genes are TRBV6-5 and TRBJ1-1, with 7 bases matching TRBD1. The V gene's germline CDR1 is MNHEY and CDR2 SVGAGI. J gave up 4 bases and V 7 bases, and 9 bases lay outside the gene matches. The CDR3 is 14 amino acids. CDR3 residues: CASTSRGGGTEAFF. CDR3 nucleotide sequence: TGTGCCAGCACCTCCAGGGGGGGTGGCACTGAAGCTTTCTTT.

V gene TRBV18 combines with J gene TRBJ2-2; D is possibly TRBD1 (5 bases). V was clipped by 2 bases and J by 5 bases, with 9 bases between them. The germline V gene encodes CDR1 KGHSH and CDR2 LQKENI. The CDR3 runs 14 residues. This CDR3 reads CASSPAPGTGELFF. The CDR3 DNA sequence: TGTGCCAGCTCACCAGCTCCAGGGACCGGGGAGCTGTTTTTT.

The J gene is TRBJ2-3, the V gene TRBV7-8; D is possibly TRBD1 (5 bases). Germline V gives CDR1 SGHVS, CDR2 FQNEAQ. The CDR3 covers 14 residues. Between the trimmed V and J ends, which lost 0 bases and 8 bases, there was a span of 12 bases. CDR3 in DNA: TGTGCCAGCAGCTTAGCGGCCACAGGCGGTACGCAGTATTTT. The encoded protein is CASSLAATGGTQYF.

The chain is built from TRBV7-2 and TRBJ1-5; D not resolved. CDR1 and CDR2 from the germline V gene are SGHTA and FQGNSA. The ends were cut back, 3 bases at V and 1 base at J, with 7 bases in the middle. This CDR3 region has 14 residues. CDR3 DNA sequence: TGTGCCAGCAGCTTCACCGAAAGCAATCAGCCCCAGCATTTT. Residues: CASSFTESNQPQHF.

The chain is built from TRBV4-2 and TRBJ2-3; D is possibly TRBD1 or TRBD2 (5 bases each). CDR1 LGHNA and CDR2 YNFKEQ come from the germline V gene. The CDR3 contains 16 residues. The ends were cut back, 4 bases at V and 5 bases at J, with 19 bases in the middle. CDR3 DNA: TGTGCCAGCAGCCGCCAACCGGGACCTCTAAAAGATACGCAGTATTTT. As protein: CASSRQPGPLKDTQYF.

The chain couples TRBV5-5 to TRBJ2-1; D is uncertain. Germline V CDR1 and CDR2: SGHKS, YYEKEE (reference sequence). Trimming cost V 4 bases and J 5 bases, with 4 bases left between them. The CDR3 sequence is 11 residues long. Here the CDR3 DNA reads TGTGCCAGCAGCCGGGACAATGAGCAGTTCTTC. This sequence encodes CASSRDNEQFF.

The chain joins TRBV7-2 to TRBJ2-4; D not certain. In germline, CDR1 is SGHTA, CDR2 FQGNSA. The CDR3 is made up of 15 amino acids. V lost 3 bases and J 0 bases, leaving 9 bases between the germline ends. The CDR3 sequence: CASSLGTLAKNIQYF. CDR3 coding DNA: TGTGCCAGCAGCTTGGGAACTCTAGCCAAAAACATTCAGTACTTC.

The chain carries TRBV6-5 and TRBJ2-7; maybe TRBD2 (6 bases). Trimming pared 6 bases from V and 1 base from J, leaving 13 bases between. The CDR3 contains 14 residues. CDR1 MNHEY and CDR2 SVGAGI come from the germline V gene. CDR3 DNA: TGTGCCAGCAGCTCGGGACTTCTGTCCTACGAGCAGTACTTC. Translation gives CASSSGLLSYEQYF.

This clone was seen once. A much bigger clone sits one base away, suggesting this may be a read error. The genes are TRBV29-1 and TRBJ1-6; D is undetermined. V lost 0 bases to trimming and J lost 14 bases, with 11 bases between them. This CDR3 has 12 residues. CDR1 SQVTM and CDR2 ANQGSEA come from the germline V gene. The CDR3 nucleotides read TGCAGCGTTGAAGAAAGGGCTGGGGCCCTCCACTTT. Translated: CSVEERAGALHF.